These 4 T cell receptor beta chains came from one sample sequenced in a study of T cells in Graves' hyperthyroidism and ophthalmopathy. The source material, RNA transcripts, was used to amplify TCR beta CDR3 regions. First-round RT-PCR targeting the TCR CDR3 was performed with the HTBI primer set. TCRdb reprocessed the multiplex PCR reads via MiXCR and lists one record per CDR3 protein. The table shows 690,000 or so distinct CDR3 sequences, with over 15% occurring only once. Sequencing used blood. The receptors come from a woman between 45 and 65 years old with Graves' hyperthyroidism that later progressed to Graves' ophthalmopathy.

The sample holds a few counts of this clonotype. V is TRBV10-3 and J is TRBJ2-5; 10 nucleotides align to TRBD1. The CDR3 sequence is 15 residues long. The germline V gene encodes CDR1 ENHRY and CDR2 SYGVKD. V lost 9 bases and J lost 4; bases outside the gene matches: 11. CDR3 bases: TGTGCCATTGGGAGTGACAGGGGGCGCCCAGAGACCCAGTACTTC. As protein: CAIGSDRGRPETQYF.

The chain employs TRBV14 and TRBJ2-1; the match to TRBD2 covers 8 bases. CDR3 length equals 16 residues. Germline V lookup: CDR1 SGHDN, CDR2 FVKESK. The V segment lost 1 base and the J segment 4 bases; nucleotides outside the gene matches: 6. CDR3 DNA: TGTGCCAGCAGCCAAGGGGGGACTAGGCTTTACAATGAGCAGTTCTTC. Its protein product is CASSQGGTRLYNEQFF.

This clonotype was seen ten or more times. The gene calls are TRBV11-1 and TRBJ2-5; possible D gene TRBD1, 5 bases. Germline V gene sequence: CDR1 SGHAT, CDR2 FQDESV (reference sequence). Trimming removed 1 base from V and 5 bases from J, with 14 bases in between. The CDR3 covers 15 residues. The chain's CDR3 is CASSLGAGSGETQYF. The CDR3 DNA sequence: TGTGCCAGCAGCTTAGGGGCAGGGTCTGGGGAGACCCAGTACTTC.

This clonotype was seen repeatedly, ten times or more. V is TRBV2 and J is TRBJ2-5; no definite D call. This CDR3 is 13 amino acids long. Germline V gives CDR1 SNHLY, CDR2 FYNNEI. Trimming shortened V by 5 bases and J by 5 bases, and 12 bases separated the two germline ends. This CDR3 is CASSPGIWETQYF. The CDR3, as DNA: TGTGCCAGCAGTCCTGGTATCTGGGAGACCCAGTACTTC.